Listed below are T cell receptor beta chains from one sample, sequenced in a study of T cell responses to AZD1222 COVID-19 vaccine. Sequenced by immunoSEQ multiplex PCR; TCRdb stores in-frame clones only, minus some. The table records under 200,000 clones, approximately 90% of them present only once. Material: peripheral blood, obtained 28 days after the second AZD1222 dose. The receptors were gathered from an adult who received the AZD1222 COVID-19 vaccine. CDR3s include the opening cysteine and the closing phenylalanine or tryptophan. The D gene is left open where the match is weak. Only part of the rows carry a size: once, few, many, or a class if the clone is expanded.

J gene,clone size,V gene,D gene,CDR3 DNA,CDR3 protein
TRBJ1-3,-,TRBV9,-,TGTGCCAGCAGTCCAGGGGCCGTGCAGTCCTCTGGAGGAAACACCATATATTTT,CASSPGAVQSSGGNTIYF
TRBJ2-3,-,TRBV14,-,TGTGCCAGCAGCCACGCAGATACGCAGTATTTT,CASSHADTQYF
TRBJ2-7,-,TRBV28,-,TGTGCCAGCAGTTTGACAGGATACGAGCAGTACTTC,CASSLTGYEQYF
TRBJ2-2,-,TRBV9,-,TGTGCCAGCAGCGTAGAAAGCGGTAGCACCGGGGAGCTGTTTTTT,CASSVESGSTGELFF
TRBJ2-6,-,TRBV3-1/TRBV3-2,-,TGTGCCAGCAGAAGGACTGTTGGTGGGGCCAACGTCCTGACTTTC,CASRRTVGGANVLTF
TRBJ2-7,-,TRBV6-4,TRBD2,TGTGCCAGCAGTGACGGGACCGAAGCGGGAAGACCCGGCGAGCAGTACTTC,CASSDGTEAGRPGEQYF
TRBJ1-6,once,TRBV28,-,TGTGCCAGCAGTTTTTCGATCCTCAGCTCCTATAATTCACCCCTCCACTTT,CASSFSILSSYNSPLHF
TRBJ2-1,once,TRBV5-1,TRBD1,TGCGCCAGCAGCCCGGGACAGACCTACAATGAGCAGTTCTTC,CASSPGQTYNEQFF
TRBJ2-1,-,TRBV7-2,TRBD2,TGTGCCAGCAGCTCCCCACTGGGGACTAGCGGGAACAATGAGCAGTTCTTC,CASSSPLGTSGNNEQFF
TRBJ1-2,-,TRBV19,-,TGTGCCAGTAGTCCCTCGGATCAGTTAGCTAACTATGGCTACACCTTC,CASSPSDQLANYGYTF
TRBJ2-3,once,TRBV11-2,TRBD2,TGTGCCAGCAGCGACCGGCGGGAGGAGTTATATACGCAGTATTTT,CASSDRREELYTQYF
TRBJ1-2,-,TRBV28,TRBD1,TGTGCCAGCAGTTTGTGGACAGGGGGCGTGGAAGGCTACACCTTC,CASSLWTGGVEGYTF
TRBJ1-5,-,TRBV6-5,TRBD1,TGTGCCAGCAGATCTACAGGGGCCGCCGGGGCCCAGCATTTT,CASRSTGAAGAQHF
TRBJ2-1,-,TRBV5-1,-,TGCGCCAGCAACGGCCTTCTTGACGATGAGCAGTTCTTC,CASNGLLDDEQFF
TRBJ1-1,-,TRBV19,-,TGTGCCAGTAGTATCCTCCGCCCGCGGCGGGACACTGAAGCTTTCTTT,CASSILRPRRDTEAFF
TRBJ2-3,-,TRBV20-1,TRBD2,TGCAGTGCTAGTCCGAGCGGGAGCTCAGATACGCAGTATTTT,CSASPSGSSDTQYF